This TCR beta chain was documented in a study of T cells in Graves' hyperthyroidism and ophthalmopathy. Criteria for exclusion of patients were uncontrolled infection, other autoimmune disease, pregnancy or lactation. The CDR3 regions of TCR beta were amplified from RNA transcripts. Primed by the HTBI set, a first-round RT-PCR was run on the TCR CDR3. One entry per CDR3 protein, called by TCRdb with MiXCR from the multiplex PCR reads. This table has about 560,000 distinct CDR3 sequences, over 15% appearing once. Per germline, CDR1 DFQATT and CDR2 SNEGSKA (reference sequence). V was trimmed by 3 bases and J by 0 bases, leaving 11 bases between them. This CDR3 is built from 14 residues.

Sequencing was performed on blood. The TCR originated in a woman aged 18-30 years with Graves' hyperthyroidism. The gene calls are TRBV20-1 and TRBJ1-1; TRBD1 might be the D (5 bases). The chain's CDR3 is CSASPGPVNTEAFF. CDR3 DNA: TGCAGTGCTAGTCCGGGACCGGTGAACACTGAAGCTTTCTTT.